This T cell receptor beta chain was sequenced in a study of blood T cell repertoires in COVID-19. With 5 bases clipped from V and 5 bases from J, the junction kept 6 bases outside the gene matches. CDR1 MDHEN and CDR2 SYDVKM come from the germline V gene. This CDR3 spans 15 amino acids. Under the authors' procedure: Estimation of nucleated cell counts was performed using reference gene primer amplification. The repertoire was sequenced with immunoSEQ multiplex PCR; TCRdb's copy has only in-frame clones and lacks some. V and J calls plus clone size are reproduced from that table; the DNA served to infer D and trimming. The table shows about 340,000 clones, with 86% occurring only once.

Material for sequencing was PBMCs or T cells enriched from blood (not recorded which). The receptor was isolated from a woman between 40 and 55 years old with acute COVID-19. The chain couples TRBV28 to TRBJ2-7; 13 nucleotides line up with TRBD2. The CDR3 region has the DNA TGTGCCAGCAGTACATGGACTAGCGGGGGAAACGAGCAGTACTTC. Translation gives CASSTWTSGGNEQYF.